This is a list of T cell receptor beta chains from one sample in a study of blood T cell repertoires in COVID-19. Only in-frame clones appear in the TCRdb table, and some are missing; sequencing was by immunoSEQ multiplex PCR. The sample lists over 85,000 clones; around 87% were seen once. Source material: peripheral blood. Receptors were obtained from a man between 50 and 59 years old with active or convalescent COVID-19. CDR3s include the opening cysteine and the closing phenylalanine or tryptophan. D genes are given only for firm matches. Rows may omit the clone size; those that give it use once, few, many or a size class.

clone_size	d_call	j_call	v_call	cdr3_aa	cdr3_nt
-	-	TRBJ1-1	TRBV5-1	CASSLDGGQEAFF	TGCGCCAGCAGCTTGGATGGGGGCCAAGAAGCTTTCTTT
-	-	TRBJ1-2	TRBV2	CASSVDRTNYGYTF	TGTGCCAGCAGTGTTGACAGAACTAACTATGGCTACACCTTC
-	-	TRBJ2-2	TRBV19	CATTGFGAGELFF	TGTGCCACCACAGGGTTTGGAGCCGGGGAGCTGTTTTTT
-	-	TRBJ1-1	TRBV28	CASSREFLGSAFF	TGTGCCAGCAGTCGGGAGTTCCTAGGATCGGCTTTCTTT
once	-	TRBJ2-1	TRBV27	CASSFLTSSHEQFF	TGTGCCAGCAGTTTCCTGACTAGTAGCCATGAGCAGTTCTTC
-	TRBD1	TRBJ2-5	TRBV7-9	CASSQGDVETQYF	TGTGCCAGCAGCCAGGGGGATGTAGAGACCCAGTACTTC
-	TRBD1	TRBJ1-6	TRBV24-1	CATSDQGDRGRGSPLHF	TGTGCCACCAGTGATCAGGGGGACAGGGGGCGGGGTTCACCCCTCCACTTT
-	-	TRBJ1-3	TRBV10-3	CAQSSGNTIYF	TGTGCACAGAGCTCTGGAAACACCATATATTTT
-	TRBD1	TRBJ2-3	TRBV24-1	CATSDFGTGSTDTQYF	TGTGCCACCAGTGATTTCGGGACAGGGAGCACAGATACGCAGTATTTT
-	-	TRBJ1-6	TRBV14	CASLRVRDSPLHF	TGTGCCAGTCTAAGGGTGAGGGATTCACCCCTCCACTTT
-	TRBD1	TRBJ1-1	TRBV7-8	CASSSKTGGNTEAFF	TGTGCCAGCAGCTCTAAGACAGGGGGGAACACTGAAGCTTTCTTT
-	-	TRBJ1-3	TRBV28	CASIGGAGNTIYF	TGTGCCAGCATTGGGGGGGCTGGAAACACCATATATTTT
-	-	TRBJ1-1	TRBV29-1	CSVSDTEAFF	TGCAGCGTTTCGGACACTGAAGCTTTCTTT
-	-	TRBJ1-6	TRBV7-9	CASSLEGYSNSPLHF	TGTGCCAGCAGCCTAGAGGGGTATTCGAATTCACCCCTCCACTTT
-	TRBD1	TRBJ1-3	TRBV18	CASSSGQSGNTIYF	TGTGCCAGCTCATCGGGACAGTCCGGAAACACCATATATTTT
few	-	TRBJ2-1	TRBV5-4	CASSSLGGGQGLYNEQFF	TGTGCCAGCAGCTCCCTGGGTGGCGGGCAGGGACTTTACAATGAGCAGTTCTTC
-	-	TRBJ2-7	TRBV19	CASSINLETGREQYF	TGTGCCAGTAGTATAAATCTCGAGACTGGTAGGGAGCAGTACTTC
-	-	TRBJ1-4	TRBV28	CASRTPGPRSEKLFF	TGTGCCAGCAGGACTCCGGGTCCAAGGAGTGAAAAACTGTTTTTT
-	-	TRBJ2-5	TRBV27	CASSFGGAKFAETQYF	TGTGCCAGCAGTTTTGGCGGGGCCAAATTTGCGGAGACCCAGTACTTC
-	-	TRBJ2-7	TRBV5-4	CASSLTQGSLYEQYF	TGTGCCAGCAGCTTGACACAGGGATCCCTCTACGAGCAGTACTTC
-	TRBD2	TRBJ2-3	TRBV7-8	CASSSRAGAFTDTQYF	TGTGCCAGCAGCTCAAGAGCGGGGGCCTTCACAGATACGCAGTATTTT